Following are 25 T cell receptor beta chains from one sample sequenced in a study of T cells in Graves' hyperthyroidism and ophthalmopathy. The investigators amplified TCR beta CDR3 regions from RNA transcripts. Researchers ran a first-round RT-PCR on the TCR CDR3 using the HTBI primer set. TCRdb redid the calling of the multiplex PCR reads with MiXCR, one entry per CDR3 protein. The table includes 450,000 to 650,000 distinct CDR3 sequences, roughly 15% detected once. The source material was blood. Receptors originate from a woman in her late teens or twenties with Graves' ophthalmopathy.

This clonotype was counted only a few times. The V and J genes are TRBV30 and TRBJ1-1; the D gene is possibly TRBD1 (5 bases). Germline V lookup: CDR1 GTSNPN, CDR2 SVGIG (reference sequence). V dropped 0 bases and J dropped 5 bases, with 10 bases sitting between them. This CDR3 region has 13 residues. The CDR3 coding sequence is TGTGCCTGGAGTGTACGGGGGATGACTGAAGCTTTCTTT. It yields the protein CAWSVRGMTEAFF.

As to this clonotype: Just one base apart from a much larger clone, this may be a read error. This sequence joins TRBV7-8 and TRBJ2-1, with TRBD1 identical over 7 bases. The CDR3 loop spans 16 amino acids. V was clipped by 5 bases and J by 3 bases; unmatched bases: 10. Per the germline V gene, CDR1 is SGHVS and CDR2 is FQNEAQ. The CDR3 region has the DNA TGTGCCAGCAGCGACAGGACGGGACAGTTCTACAATGAGCAGTTCTTC. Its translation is CASSDRTGQFYNEQFF.

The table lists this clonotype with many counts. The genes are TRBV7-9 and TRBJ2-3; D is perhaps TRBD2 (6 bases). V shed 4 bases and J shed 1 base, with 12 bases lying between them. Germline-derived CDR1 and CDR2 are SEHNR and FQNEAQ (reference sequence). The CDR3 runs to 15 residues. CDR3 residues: CASSYSGYGTDTQYF. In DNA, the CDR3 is TGTGCCAGCAGCTATAGCGGATACGGCACAGATACGCAGTATTTT.

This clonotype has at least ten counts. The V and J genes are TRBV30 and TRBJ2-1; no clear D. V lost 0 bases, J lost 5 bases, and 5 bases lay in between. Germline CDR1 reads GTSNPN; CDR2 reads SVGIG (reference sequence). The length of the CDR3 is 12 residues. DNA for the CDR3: TGTGCCTGGAGTGTTATCCACAATGAGCAGTTCTTC. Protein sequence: CAWSVIHNEQFF.

CDR3 DNA: TGTGCCAGCAGCGAACACCGGACTCTCACAGATACGCAGTATTTT. Encoded protein: CASSEHRTLTDTQYF. This chain links TRBV7-6 with TRBJ2-3, with D possibly being TRBD2 (5 bases). Per the germline V gene, CDR1 is SGHVS and CDR2 is FNYEAQ. This CDR3 spans 15 amino acids. Trimming removed 5 bases from V and 2 bases from J, with 14 bases in between.

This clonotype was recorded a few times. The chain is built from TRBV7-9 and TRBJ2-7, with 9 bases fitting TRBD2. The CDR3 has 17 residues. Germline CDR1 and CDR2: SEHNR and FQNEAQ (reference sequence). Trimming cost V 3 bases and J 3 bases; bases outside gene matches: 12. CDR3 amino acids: CASSFVVASGGIYEQYF. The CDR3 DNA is TGTGCCAGCAGCTTTGTCGTCGCGAGCGGGGGGATCTACGAGCAGTACTTC. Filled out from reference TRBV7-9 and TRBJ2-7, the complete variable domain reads DTGVSQNPRHKITKRGQNVTFRCDPISEHNRLYWYRQTLGQGPEFLTYFQNEAQLEKSRLLSDRFSAERPKGSFSTLEIQRTEQGDSAMYLCASSFVVASGGIYEQYFGPGTRLTVT.

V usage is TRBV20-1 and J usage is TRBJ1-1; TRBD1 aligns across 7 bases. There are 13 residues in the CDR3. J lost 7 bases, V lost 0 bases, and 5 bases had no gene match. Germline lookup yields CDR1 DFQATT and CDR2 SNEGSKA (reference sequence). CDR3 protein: CSARDPGQSEAFF. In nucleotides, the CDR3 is TGCAGTGCTAGAGATCCGGGACAGAGTGAAGCTTTCTTT.

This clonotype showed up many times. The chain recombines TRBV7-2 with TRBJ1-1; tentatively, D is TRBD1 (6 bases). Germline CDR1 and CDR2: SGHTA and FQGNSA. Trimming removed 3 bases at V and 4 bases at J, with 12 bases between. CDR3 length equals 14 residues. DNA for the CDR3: TGTGCCAGCAGCTTCCGGGGGGCGTCCACTGAAGCTTTCTTT. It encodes CASSFRGASTEAFF. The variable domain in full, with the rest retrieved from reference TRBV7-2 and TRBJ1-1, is GAGVSQSPSNKVTEKGKDVELRCDPISGHTALYWYRQSLGQGLEFLIYFQGNSAPDKSGLPSDRFSAERTGGSVSTLTIQRTQQEDSAVYLCASSFRGASTEAFFGQGTRLTVV.

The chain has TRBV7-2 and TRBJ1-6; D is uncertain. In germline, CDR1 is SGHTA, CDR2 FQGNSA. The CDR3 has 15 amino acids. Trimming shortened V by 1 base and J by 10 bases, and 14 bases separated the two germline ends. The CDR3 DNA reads TGTGCCAGCAGCTTAGAGGTCGAGGGTTGGTCACCCCTCCACTTT. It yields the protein CASSLEVEGWSPLHF. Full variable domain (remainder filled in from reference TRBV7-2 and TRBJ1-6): GAGVSQSPSNKVTEKGKDVELRCDPISGHTALYWYRQSLGQGLEFLIYFQGNSAPDKSGLPSDRFSAERTGGSVSTLTIQRTQQEDSAVYLCASSLEVEGWSPLHFGNGTRLTVT.

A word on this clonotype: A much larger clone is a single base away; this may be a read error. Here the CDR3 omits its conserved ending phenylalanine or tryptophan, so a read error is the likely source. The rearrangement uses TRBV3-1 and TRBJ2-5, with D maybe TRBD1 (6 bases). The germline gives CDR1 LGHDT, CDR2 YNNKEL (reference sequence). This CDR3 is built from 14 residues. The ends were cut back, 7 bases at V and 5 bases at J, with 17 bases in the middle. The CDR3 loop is CASKSTGFGETQYL. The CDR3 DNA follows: TGTGCCAGCAAATCCACAGGGTTCGGGGAGACCCAGTACCTC.

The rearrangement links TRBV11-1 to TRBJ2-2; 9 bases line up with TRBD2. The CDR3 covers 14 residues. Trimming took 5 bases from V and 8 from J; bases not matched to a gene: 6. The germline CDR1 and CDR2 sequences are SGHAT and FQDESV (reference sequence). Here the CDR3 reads CASSEVAGAGELFF. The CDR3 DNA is TGTGCCAGCAGCGAGGTAGCGGGAGCTGGGGAGCTGTTTTTT.

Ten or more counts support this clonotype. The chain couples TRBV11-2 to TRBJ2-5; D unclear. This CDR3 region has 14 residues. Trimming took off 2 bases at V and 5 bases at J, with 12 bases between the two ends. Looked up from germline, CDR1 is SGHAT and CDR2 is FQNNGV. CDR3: CASSLLGNDETQYF. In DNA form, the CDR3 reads TGTGCCAGCAGCTTATTAGGGAATGATGAGACCCAGTACTTC.

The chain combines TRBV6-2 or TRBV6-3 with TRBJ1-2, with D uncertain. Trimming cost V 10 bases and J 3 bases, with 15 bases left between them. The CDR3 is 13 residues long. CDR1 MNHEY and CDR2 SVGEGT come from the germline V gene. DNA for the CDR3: TGTGCCACTCCGGGCCAAACTTACTATGGCTACACCTTC. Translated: CATPGQTYYGYTF.

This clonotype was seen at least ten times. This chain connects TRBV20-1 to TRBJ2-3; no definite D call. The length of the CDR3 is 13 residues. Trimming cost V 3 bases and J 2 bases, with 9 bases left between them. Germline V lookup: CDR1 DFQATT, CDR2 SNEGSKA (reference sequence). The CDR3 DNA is TGCAGTGCTAGTGGCGTACTCACAGATACGCAGTATTTT. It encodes CSASGVLTDTQYF.

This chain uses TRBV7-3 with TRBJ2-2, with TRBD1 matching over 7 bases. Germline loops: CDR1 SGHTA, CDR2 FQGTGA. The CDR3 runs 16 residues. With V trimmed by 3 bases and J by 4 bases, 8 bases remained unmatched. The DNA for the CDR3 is TGTGCCAGCAGCTTCCAGACAGGGACCGGCACCGGGGAGCTGTTTTTT. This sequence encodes CASSFQTGTGTGELFF.

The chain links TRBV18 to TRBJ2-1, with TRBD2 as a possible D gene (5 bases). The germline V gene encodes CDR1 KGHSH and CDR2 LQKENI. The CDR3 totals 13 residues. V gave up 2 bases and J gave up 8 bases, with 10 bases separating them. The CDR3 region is CASSPEFGDEQFF. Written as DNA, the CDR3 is TGTGCCAGCTCACCAGAGTTCGGGGATGAGCAGTTCTTC.

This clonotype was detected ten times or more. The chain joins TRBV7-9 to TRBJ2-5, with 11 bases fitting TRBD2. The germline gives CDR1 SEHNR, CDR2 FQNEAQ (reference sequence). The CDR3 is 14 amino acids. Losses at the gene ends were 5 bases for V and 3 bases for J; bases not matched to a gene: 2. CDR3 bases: TGTGCCAGCAGCACGGGACTAGCGGAAGAGACCCAGTACTTC. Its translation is CASSTGLAEETQYF.

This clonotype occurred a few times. Written as DNA, the CDR3 is TGTGCCAGCAGTGGCTGGACAGGCGCCCTGGACTACACCTTC. It yields the protein CASSGWTGALDYTF. The V call is TRBV6-1, the J call TRBJ1-2, with TRBD1 identical over 7 bases. CDR1 MNHNS and CDR2 SASEGT come from the germline V gene. The trim removed 4 bases at V and 10 bases at J, leaving 12 bases unmatched. The CDR3 totals 14 residues.

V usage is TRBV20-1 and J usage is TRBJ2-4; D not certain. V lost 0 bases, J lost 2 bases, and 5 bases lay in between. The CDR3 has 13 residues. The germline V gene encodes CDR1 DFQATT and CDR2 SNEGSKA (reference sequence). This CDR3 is CSARDGTKNIQYF. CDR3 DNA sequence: TGCAGTGCTAGAGATGGGACCAAAAACATTCAGTACTTC.

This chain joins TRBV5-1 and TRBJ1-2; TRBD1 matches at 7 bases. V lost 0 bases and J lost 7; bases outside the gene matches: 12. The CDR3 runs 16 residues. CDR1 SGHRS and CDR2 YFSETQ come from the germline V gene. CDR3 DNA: TGCGCCAGCAGCTTGGCTACCGGGACAGTAATTCTTGGCTACACCTTC. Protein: CASSLATGTVILGYTF.

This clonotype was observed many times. CDR3: CASSYGTRGYNEQFF. The CDR3 DNA is TGTGCCAGCAGCTATGGGACTAGAGGATACAATGAGCAGTTCTTC. This sequence joins TRBV7-2 and TRBJ2-1; 8 nucleotides line up with TRBD2. The ends lost 4 bases at V and 4 bases at J; junction bases unmatched: 6. This CDR3 is built from 15 residues. Per germline, CDR1 SGHTA and CDR2 FQGNSA.

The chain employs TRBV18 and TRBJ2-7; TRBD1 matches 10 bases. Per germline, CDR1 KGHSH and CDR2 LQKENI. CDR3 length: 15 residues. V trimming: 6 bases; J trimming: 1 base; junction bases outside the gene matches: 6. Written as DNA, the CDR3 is TGTGCCAGCTCCCTGGAGGGACAGGGGTCCTACGAGCAGTACTTC. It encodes CASSLEGQGSYEQYF.

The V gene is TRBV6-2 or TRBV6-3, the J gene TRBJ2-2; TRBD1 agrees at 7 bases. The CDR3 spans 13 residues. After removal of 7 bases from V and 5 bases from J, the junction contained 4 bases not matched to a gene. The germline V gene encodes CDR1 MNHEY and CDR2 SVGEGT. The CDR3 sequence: CASTGTATGELFF. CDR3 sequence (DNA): TGTGCCAGCACCGGGACAGCTACCGGGGAGCTGTTTTTT.

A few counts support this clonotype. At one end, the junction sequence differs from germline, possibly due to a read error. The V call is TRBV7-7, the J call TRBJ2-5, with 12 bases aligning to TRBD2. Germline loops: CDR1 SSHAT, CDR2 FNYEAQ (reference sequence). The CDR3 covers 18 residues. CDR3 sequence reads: CASSPAPSGGAMDETQYF. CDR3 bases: TGTGCTAGCAGCCCGGCCCCTAGCGGGGGGGCCATGGACGAGACCCAGTACTTC.

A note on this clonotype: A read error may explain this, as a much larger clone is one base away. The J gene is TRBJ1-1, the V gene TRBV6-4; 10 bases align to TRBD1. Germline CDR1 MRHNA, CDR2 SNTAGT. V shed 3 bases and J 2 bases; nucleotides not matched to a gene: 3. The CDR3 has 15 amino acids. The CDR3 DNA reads TGTGCCAGCAGTGATACGACAGGGGGCAACACTGAAGCTTTCTTT. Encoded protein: CASSDTTGGNTEAFF.